The clone carrying this T cell receptor (beta chain) was picked up a small number of times. This specimen comes from a study of human T cells and chemical hapten exposure. Specified time point: healthy volunteer bleed at 6 weeks. Unfractionated whole blood was the source of the extracted total RNA. TCRdb reanalysed the RACE reads using MiXCR and keeps one entry per CDR3 protein. Altogether under 90,000 distinct CDR3 sequences are present, about 9% being singletons, with the ten largest covering approximately 1.5%. CDR3 size: 16 residues. The V end was cut by 5 bases, the J end by 2 bases, with 19 bases between. Germline lookup yields CDR1 MNHEY and CDR2 SMNVEV (reference sequence).

This TCR came from a male donor in good health. Some clones in this sample may be carry-over from other donors' samples. Sequencing was carried out using whole blood. The chain joins TRBV27 to TRBJ2-7; D assignment may be TRBD1 or TRBD2 (6 bases each). The CDR3: CASSGGPGHEAYEQYF. Written as DNA, the CDR3 is TGTGCCAGCAGTGGGGGGCCGGGACACGAGGCCTACGAGCAGTACTTC.